The 11 T cell receptor beta chains reported below all come from one sample, sequenced in a study of CD8 T cells in ankylosing spondylitis. TCRdb re-called the 5' RACE reads through MiXCR, storing one row per CDR3 protein. The sample carries about 44,000 distinct CDR3 sequences, approximately 10% recorded once. Sequencing used blood, either unsorted or a sorted T cell fraction (not recorded which). These receptors originate from a male donor with ankylosing spondylitis or in good health (not recorded which).

In its sample, this clonotype was seen many times. The chain couples TRBV5-1 to TRBJ1-2, with 12 bases that match TRBD1. V trimming: 4 bases; J trimming: 7 bases; junction bases outside the gene matches: 8. The CDR3 covers 15 residues. The germline V gene encodes CDR1 SGHRS and CDR2 YFSETQ. The CDR3 sequence is CASSIAGTGGSGYTF. The DNA of the CDR3 is TGCGCCAGCAGCATAGCCGGGACAGGGGGCTCTGGCTACACCTTC.

This clonotype was detected ten times or more. The chain employs TRBV5-1 and TRBJ2-2; maybe TRBD1 (5 bases). This CDR3 is 13 amino acids long. The V gene's germline CDR1 is SGHRS and CDR2 YFSETQ. With 10 bases removed from V and 0 bases from J, the gap between germline ends came to 10 bases. The CDR3 DNA is TGCGCCTCAGGGATCGCGAACACCGGGGAGCTGTTTTTT. Its translation is CASGIANTGELFF.

This clonotype was found many times. The chain uses TRBV11-2 and TRBJ1-2; the D is unclear. Germline values: CDR1 SGHAT, CDR2 FQNNGV. CDR3 length equals 15 residues. Trimming left V 5 bases short and J 7 bases short, with 20 bases between. CDR3 bases: TGTGCCAGCAGCCCCCAGTCGGGGATTCGGTCTGGCTACACCTTC. Protein sequence: CASSPQSGIRSGYTF.

This clonotype was seen many times. The rearrangement uses TRBV5-5 and TRBJ2-3, with D tentatively TRBD1 (6 bases). Germline CDR1 SGHKS, CDR2 YYEKEE (reference sequence). There are 14 residues in the CDR3. V dropped 0 bases and J dropped 4 bases, with 9 bases sitting between them. In nucleotides, the CDR3 is TGTGCCAGCAGCTTGGACAGGGCTGCAGATACGCAGTATTTT. It encodes CASSLDRAADTQYF.

Comments on this clonotype: A single base separates this from a much larger clone, so it may be a read error. The CDR3 DNA reads as TGTGCCAGCAGCCCCCAACCCACAGATACGCAGTATTTT. Protein sequence: CASSPQPTDTQYF. V is TRBV11-3 and J is TRBJ2-3; D gene unclear. Germline lookup yields CDR1 SGHNT and CDR2 YENEEA. This CDR3 contains 13 residues. V was cut by 5 bases and J by 2 bases, with 8 bases left in between.

This clonotype was counted at least ten times. This sequence joins TRBV12-3 or TRBV12-4 and TRBJ2-3, with D maybe TRBD1 (7 bases). Trimming stripped 0 bases from V and 2 bases from J, with 12 bases between. The CDR3 is made up of 16 amino acids. The CDR3 sequence: CASSLARGQTTDTQYF. The CDR3 coding sequence is TGTGCCAGCAGTTTAGCGCGGGGACAGACCACAGATACGCAGTATTTT.

This clonotype was detected many times. The rearrangement uses TRBV15 and TRBJ2-7; D call uncertain. Deletions cut 0 bases from V and 6 bases from J, with 12 bases between. CDR1 and CDR2 from the germline V gene are LNHNV and YYDKDF (reference sequence). The CDR3 is 14 residues long. CDR3 nucleotides: TGTGCCACCAGCAGAGATCGGACGGCTGGCGAGCAGTACTTC. Amino acids: CATSRDRTAGEQYF.

This clonotype has ten or more counts. V is TRBV5-1 and J is TRBJ2-1; weak D call: TRBD2 (6 bases). This CDR3 spans 14 amino acids. Germline V gene lookup returns CDR1 SGHRS and CDR2 YFSETQ. The V gene lost 0 bases and the J gene lost 9 bases, with 13 bases spanning the gap. For the CDR3, the DNA is TGCGCCAGCAGCTTGGCCGCTAGCGCGGGTGAGCAGTTCTTC. Encoded protein: CASSLAASAGEQFF.

This clonotype came up many times. The CDR3 bases are TGTGCCAGCAGTAGAGGGGTTAACTATGGCTACACCTTC. It yields the protein CASSRGVNYGYTF. J is TRBJ1-2 and V is TRBV6-1; D perhaps matches TRBD1 (5 bases). The CDR3 has 13 amino acids. V was cut by 5 bases and J by 1 base, with 8 bases left in between. Germline CDR1 is MNHNS and CDR2 is SASEGT.

This clonotype was counted many times. The chain is built from TRBV4-1 and TRBJ1-1, with 7 bases identical to TRBD1. The CDR3 extends over 13 amino acids. V was clipped by 4 bases and J by 6 bases; unmatched bases: 5. The germline CDR1 and CDR2 sequences are MGHRA and YSYEKL. CDR3 residues: CASSRQGEPEAFF. As DNA, the CDR3 is TGCGCCAGCAGCCGACAGGGAGAGCCTGAAGCTTTCTTT.

Ten or more counts support this clonotype. The CDR3 sequence is CAISDPGRNNEKLFF. The CDR3 bases are TGTGCCATCAGTGACCCGGGACGGAATAATGAAAAACTGTTTTTT. The chain is built from TRBV10-3 and TRBJ1-4; perhaps TRBD1 as D (5 bases). The CDR3 runs 15 residues. Germline CDR1 reads ENHRY; CDR2 reads SYGVKD. Trimming took 3 bases from V and 4 from J, leaving 12 bases between them.